Each of the 24 T cell receptor beta chains below was sequenced from the same sample in a study of cytomegalovirus exposure and HLA in healthy donors. This PCR relied on a set of 60 Vbeta primers and 13 Jbeta primers. The table came from immunoSEQ multiplex PCR; TCRdb's copy has only in-frame clones and leaves some out. The sample lists around 170,000 clones, over 80% occurring once. The specimen sequenced was PBMCs. The receptors derive from a man in his forties in good health and CMV-seropositive.

The chain combines TRBV6-5 with TRBJ2-3; no firm D call. This CDR3 contains 14 residues. Trimming took off 2 bases at V and 3 bases at J, with 9 bases between the two ends. Germline CDR1 reads MNHEY; CDR2 reads SVGAGI. In DNA form, the CDR3 reads TGTGCCAGCAGTTACGACGCAGGTACAGATACGCAGTATTTT. Its translation: CASSYDAGTDTQYF.

CDR3 nucleotide sequence: TGTGCCACCAGCAGACCCGGCCGAAGGGGGGAGACCCAGTACTTC. Its protein is CATSRPGRRGETQYF. V and J are TRBV15 and TRBJ2-5; D might be TRBD1 (6 bases). V was clipped by 2 bases and J by 5 bases, with 15 bases between them. The CDR3 is made up of 15 amino acids. Germline values: CDR1 LNHNV, CDR2 YYDKDF (reference sequence).

The genes are TRBV5-6 and TRBJ2-3; TRBD1 is a possible D gene (8 bases). In germline, CDR1 is SGHDT, CDR2 YYEEEE. Trimming removed 2 bases from V and 0 bases from J, with 10 bases in between. The CDR3 is 15 amino acids. The CDR3 loop reads CASSLQGGSTDTQYF. As DNA, the CDR3 is TGTGCCAGCAGCTTACAGGGGGGGAGCACAGATACGCAGTATTTT.

The V gene is TRBV27, the J gene TRBJ2-3; no clear D gene. The V end lost 7 bases, the J end lost 6 bases, and 14 bases lay between the germline ends. The CDR3 totals 13 residues. CDR1 is MNHEY and CDR2 is SMNVEV in the germline V gene (reference sequence). The CDR3 here is CASNSGTADTQYF. In DNA, the CDR3 is TGTGCCAGCAACTCAGGCACGGCGGATACGCAGTATTTT.

The chain employs TRBV27 and TRBJ2-7; D is unresolved. In germline, CDR1 is MNHEY, CDR2 SMNVEV (reference sequence). This CDR3 has 13 amino acids. The V end was cut by 2 bases, the J end by 4 bases, with 9 bases between. CDR3 amino acids: CASSLGPRYEQYF. The CDR3 nucleotides are TGTGCCAGCAGTTTAGGTCCCAGATACGAGCAGTACTTC.

This clone was counted only a few times. This chain uses TRBV5-1 with TRBJ1-1; D call uncertain. V gave up 0 bases and J gave up 4 bases, with 10 bases separating them. In germline, CDR1 is SGHRS, CDR2 YFSETQ. The CDR3 is 14 residues long. The CDR3: CASSLESVGTEAFF. CDR3 bases: TGCGCCAGCAGCTTGGAGAGTGTTGGCACTGAAGCTTTCTTT.

This clone was observed once. The chain combines TRBV19 with TRBJ2-1; D unresolved. V was clipped by 8 bases and J by 2 bases, with 16 bases between them. CDR1 is LNHDA, CDR2 SQIVND, per germline (reference sequence). The CDR3 is 15 residues long. CDR3 region: CASCYNRVPYNEQFF. The CDR3 DNA is TGTGCCAGTTGCTATAACCGGGTACCCTACAATGAGCAGTTCTTC.

This chain uses TRBV11-2 with TRBJ2-3; no firm D call. Germline CDR1 and CDR2: SGHAT and FQNNGV. Trimming cost V 5 bases and J 0 bases, with 18 bases left between them. CDR3 length: 17 residues. The CDR3 sequence: CASSPRPAASSTDTQYF. The CDR3 region has the DNA TGTGCCAGCAGCCCAAGGCCGGCGGCCTCTAGCACAGATACGCAGTATTTT. The variable domain in full, completed from reference TRBV11-2 and TRBJ2-3, reads EAGVAQSPRYKIIEKRQSVAFWCNPISGHATLYWYQQILGQGPKLLIQFQNNGVVDDSQLPKDRFSAERLKGVDSTLKIQPAKLEDSAVYLCASSPRPAASSTDTQYFGPGTRLTVL.

This clone was picked up a small number of times. The chain is built from TRBV5-6 and TRBJ2-2; 10 nucleotides match TRBD1. Germline V gene data show CDR1 as SGHDT and CDR2 as YYEEEE. Trimming took 4 bases from V and 3 from J; bases not matched to a gene: 3. This CDR3 is built from 15 residues. For the CDR3, the DNA is TGTGCCAGCAGCCCCGGACAGGGGGACACCGGGGAGCTGTTTTTT. Translating it yields CASSPGQGDTGELFF.

The chain combines TRBV6-4 with TRBJ2-3; no firm D call. CDR1 and CDR2 (germline): MRHNA, SNTAGT. CDR3 length: 15 residues. The V end was cut by 0 bases, the J end by 4 bases, with 11 bases between. This CDR3 is CASSDSPSIADTQYF. For the CDR3, the DNA is TGTGCCAGCAGTGACTCGCCTAGTATCGCAGATACGCAGTATTTT.

This clone was detected only once. The CDR3 DNA is TGCGCCAGCAGTGGGGGTGTGGAGGTCCACGAGCAGTACTTC. This gives the protein CASSGGVEVHEQYF. This chain joins TRBV10-1 and TRBJ2-7; D is possibly TRBD2 (5 bases). Germline V gene lookup returns CDR1 WNHNN and CDR2 SYGVQD (reference sequence). This CDR3 spans 14 amino acids. Trimming took off 4 bases at V and 5 bases at J, with 15 bases between the two ends.

This clone was seen just once. The rearrangement joins TRBV5-1 to TRBJ2-1; 14 positions match TRBD2. Germline assignment: CDR1 SGHRS and CDR2 YFSETQ. Trimming at V came to 2 bases and at J to 1 base, leaving 11 bases not matched to a gene. The CDR3 is 20 residues long. Here the CDR3 DNA reads TGCGCCAGCAGCTTACGAGGACTAGCGGGGGGTAAACCATCCTACAATGAGCAGTTCTTC. Protein product: CASSLRGLAGGKPSYNEQFF.

The gene calls are TRBV18 and TRBJ1-1; 7 bases are shared with TRBD1. There are 13 residues in the CDR3. CDR1 and CDR2 (germline): KGHSH, LQKENI. Trimming at V came to 0 bases and at J to 11 bases, leaving 6 bases not matched to a gene. CDR3 nucleotide sequence: TGTGCCAGCTCACCACCGACAGGGAGGTTGGCTTTCTTT. Translation: CASSPPTGRLAFF.

This chain links TRBV5-6 with TRBJ1-2; D is unclear. The germline V gene encodes CDR1 SGHDT and CDR2 YYEEEE. This CDR3 is built from 12 residues. With 5 bases removed from V and 7 bases from J, the gap between germline ends came to 12 bases. CDR3 sequence reads: CASRVGLSGYTF. In DNA, the CDR3 is TGTGCCAGCAGGGTCGGGTTGTCTGGCTACACCTTC.

This chain links TRBV4-2 with TRBJ2-3; D ambiguous. In germline, CDR1 is LGHNA, CDR2 YNFKEQ. CDR3 size: 14 residues. Deletions cut 1 base from V and 6 bases from J, with 11 bases between. DNA of the CDR3: TGTGCCAGCAGCCAAGGGCTAGAGCGCGATACGCAGTATTTT. Its protein product is CASSQGLERDTQYF.

This CDR3 is CASSPGVGREQYF. The CDR3 DNA sequence: TGTGCCAGCTCACCCGGGGTGGGTCGAGAGCAGTACTTC. V and J are TRBV18 and TRBJ2-7; D perhaps matches TRBD2 (5 bases). The V end lost 3 bases, the J end lost 7 bases, and 13 bases lay between the germline ends. The CDR3 is made up of 13 amino acids. Germline CDR1 KGHSH, CDR2 LQKENI.

This clone was counted a single time. The rearrangement joins TRBV9 to TRBJ2-1; 9 nucleotides align to TRBD2. V gave up 0 bases and J gave up 0 bases; unmatched junction bases: 4. CDR3 length: 17 residues. From germline, CDR1 is SGDLS and CDR2 YYNGEE. DNA for the CDR3: TGTGCCAGCAGCGTAGCGGGTAGCGGGAGCTCCTACAATGAGCAGTTCTTC. The encoded protein is CASSVAGSGSSYNEQFF.

In nucleotides, the CDR3 is TGTGCCAGCAGTTACCTAGGGGGTAGCACCGGGGAGCTGTTTTTT. It codes for CASSYLGGSTGELFF. The V and J genes are TRBV6-5 and TRBJ2-2, with D maybe TRBD1 (6 bases). Trimming pared 2 bases from V and 4 bases from J, leaving 11 bases between. The CDR3 runs 15 residues. The V gene's germline CDR1 is MNHEY and CDR2 SVGAGI.

The genes are TRBV9 and TRBJ2-5, with 13 bases that match TRBD2. J lost 5 bases, V lost 4 bases, and 11 bases had no gene match. Germline CDR1 reads SGDLS; CDR2 reads YYNGEE. This CDR3 region has 17 residues. The CDR3 reads CASSPGLAGAGGETQYF. The CDR3 DNA is TGTGCCAGCAGCCCAGGACTAGCGGGGGCGGGAGGGGAGACCCAGTACTTC.

The V and J genes are TRBV5-6 and TRBJ2-5; 8 nucleotides match TRBD2. The J segment lost 2 bases and the V segment lost 0 bases, leaving 12 bases of the junction unmatched. CDR3 length: 18 residues. Germline V gene lookup returns CDR1 SGHDT and CDR2 YYEEEE. CDR3 region: CASSLAIRSGKRQETQYF. The CDR3 DNA follows: TGTGCCAGCAGCTTGGCTATACGTAGCGGGAAACGGCAAGAGACCCAGTACTTC.

This clone was detected a few times. This chain joins TRBV19 and TRBJ2-7; D is perhaps TRBD2 (5 bases). Trimming pared 0 bases from V and 3 bases from J, leaving 12 bases between. Germline values: CDR1 LNHDA, CDR2 SQIVND (reference sequence). The CDR3 covers 15 residues. CDR3 nucleotide sequence: TGTGCCAGTAGTATAGAGGGAGCAACTCTCTACGAGCAGTACTTC. Translation: CASSIEGATLYEQYF.

This sequence joins TRBV29-1 and TRBJ2-1; the match to TRBD1 covers 8 bases. The CDR3 loop spans 13 amino acids. After removal of 3 bases from V and 10 bases from J, the junction contained 8 bases not matched to a gene. Per germline, CDR1 SQVTM and CDR2 ANQGSEA. CDR3 coding DNA: TGCAGCGTTGAGACGACAGGGGAAATCGAGCAGTTCTTC. It specifies CSVETTGEIEQFF.

This clone was found once. The chain employs TRBV5-6 and TRBJ2-5; 7 nucleotides align to TRBD1. The DNA end lines up better with TRBJ2-7; the J call may be wrong. CDR3 length equals 13 residues. Germline V gene lookup returns CDR1 SGHDT and CDR2 YYEEEE. CDR3 loop: CASSPGQPYEQYF. The CDR3 region has the DNA TGTGCCAGCAGCCCGGGACAGCCCTACGAGCAGTACTTC.

The rearrangement links TRBV4-3 to TRBJ1-5, with D perhaps TRBD1 (6 bases). The V end lost 0 bases, the J end lost 6 bases, and 12 bases lay between the germline ends. This CDR3 comprises 15 residues. Germline values: CDR1 LGHNA, CDR2 YSLEER. CDR3 sequence: CASSQDRGAGQPQHF. CDR3 in DNA: TGCGCCAGCAGCCAAGATCGGGGGGCCGGTCAGCCCCAGCATTTT.